This T cell receptor beta chain was captured by sequencing in a study of Ad26.COV2.S vaccination and SARS-CoV-2 variants. Looking at the study overall: Administration of Ad26.COV2.S was intramuscular, either once or twice 56 days apart.

Produced via immunoSEQ multiplex PCR; TCRdb's table is partial and in-frame only. The sample includes about 410,000 clones, 89% of them seen just once. Documented treatment: over 15 received Ad26.COV2.S at low or high dose, single or two shots; 5 received placebo; per-sample allocation not given. It was on day 63 after the first vaccine or placebo injection that samples were taken. Trimming took 5 bases from V and 1 from J, leaving 9 bases between them. The CDR3 contains 15 residues. Germline CDR1 reads LNHNV; CDR2 reads YYDKDF (reference sequence). The sequence was obtained from a person between 18 and 59 years old who received the Ad26.COV2.S COVID-19 vaccine or a placebo. V and J are TRBV15 and TRBJ2-6, with D possibly being TRBD2 (6 bases). Specimen: peripheral blood, collected in a trial of Ad26.COV2.S vaccine versus placebo. This chain's CDR3 is CATSRRESGANVLTF. CDR3 in DNA: TGTGCCACCAGCCGTCGGGAGTCTGGGGCCAACGTCCTGACTTTC.